The 29 T cell receptor beta chains listed next were all sequenced from one sample in a study of blood T cell repertoires in COVID-19. The table came from immunoSEQ multiplex PCR; TCRdb's copy has only in-frame clones and leaves some out. The sample carries under 200,000 clones, 65% to 90% recorded once. The sample taken for sequencing was peripheral blood. The source is a human donor in a cohort sampled during active COVID-19.

The rearrangement uses TRBV3-1 (or the pseudogene TRBV3-2) and TRBJ2-4, with 12 positions matching TRBD2. Germline V CDR1 and CDR2: LGHDT, YNNKEL (reference sequence). V was pared by 5 bases and J by 4 bases, with 6 bases of the junction left unmatched. The CDR3 has 16 residues. Here the CDR3 DNA reads TGTGCCAGCAGCTCTCGGACTAGCGGGAAAAAAAACATTCAGTACTTC. This encodes CASSSRTSGKKNIQYF.

The chain links TRBV4-1 to TRBJ2-1; D unclear. Deletions cut 0 bases from V and 4 bases from J, with 10 bases between. This CDR3 comprises 15 residues. CDR1 is MGHRA and CDR2 is YSYEKL in the germline V gene. The CDR3 bases are TGCGCCAGCAGCCAAGACCCCTCAACTTACAATGAGCAGTTCTTC. The encoded protein is CASSQDPSTYNEQFF.

The chain carries TRBV3-1 (or the pseudogene TRBV3-2) and TRBJ2-7, with TRBD2 matching 10 bases. CDR3 size: 17 residues. The germline CDR1 and CDR2 sequences are LGHDT and YNNKEL (reference sequence). The V gene end was trimmed by 0 bases and the J gene end by 7 bases; junction bases not matched to a gene: 12. CDR3 sequence reads: CASSQDWSGRVLGEQYF. The CDR3 region has the DNA TGTGCCAGCAGCCAAGATTGGAGCGGGAGGGTCCTAGGGGAGCAGTACTTC.

The chain combines TRBV7-2 with TRBJ2-7; 7 bases map to TRBD1. Germline V gene data show CDR1 as SGHTA and CDR2 as FQGNSA. The CDR3 spans 14 residues. V lost 2 bases to trimming and J lost 1 base; unmatched junction nucleotides: 2. CDR3 in amino acids: CASSLLGQSYEQYF. CDR3 coding DNA: TGTGCCAGCAGCTTACTGGGACAGTCCTACGAGCAGTACTTC.

The gene calls are TRBV29-1 and TRBJ1-2; 8 bases align to TRBD1. Germline V CDR1 and CDR2: SQVTM, ANQGSEA. V gave up 6 bases and J gave up 10 bases; unmatched junction bases: 4. The CDR3 runs 10 residues. The CDR3 bases are TGCAGCGTGTCGACAGGGGCCTACACCTTC. Translation gives CSVSTGAYTF.

The V gene is TRBV12-3 or TRBV12-4, the J gene TRBJ1-6; 9 bases line up with TRBD1. The trim removed 7 bases at V and 13 bases at J, leaving 8 bases unmatched. The CDR3 extends over 13 amino acids. The CDR3 sequence is CASTEGTGPPLHF. Here the CDR3 DNA reads TGTGCCAGCACCGAAGGGACAGGGCCTCCCCTCCACTTT.

The chain couples TRBV6-2 or TRBV6-3 to TRBJ2-7; 14 bases line up with TRBD2. The junction had 1 base not matched to a gene; V was cut back by 5 bases and J by 4 bases. This CDR3 has 14 residues. The V gene's germline CDR1 is MNHEY and CDR2 SVGEGT. The CDR3 DNA reads as TGTGCCAGCAGTGGACTAGCGGGAGGATACGAGCAGTACTTC. Its translation is CASSGLAGGYEQYF.

The chain recombines TRBV9 with TRBJ2-7; TRBD1 aligns across 11 bases. The CDR3 runs 15 residues. V gave up 4 bases and J gave up 5 bases; unmatched junction bases: 8. The germline CDR1 and CDR2 sequences are SGDLS and YYNGEE. CDR3 DNA: TGTGCCAGCAGCCCGCGGACAGGGGGCGTGGACGAGCAGTACTTC. Amino acid sequence: CASSPRTGGVDEQYF.

The chain uses TRBV18 and TRBJ1-1, with D perhaps TRBD1 (6 bases). V shed 3 bases and J shed 1 base, with 6 bases lying between them. This CDR3 has 13 residues. Germline V lookup: CDR1 KGHSH, CDR2 LQKENI. This CDR3 reads CASSPGANTEAFF. For the CDR3, the DNA is TGTGCCAGCTCACCGGGGGCGAACACTGAAGCTTTCTTT.

This clone was detected once. The V and J genes are TRBV19 and TRBJ1-3, with D possibly matching TRBD1 (6 bases). V was shortened by 7 bases and J by 8 bases, with 27 bases between the two germline ends. Germline lookup yields CDR1 LNHDA and CDR2 SQIVND (reference sequence). This CDR3 contains 17 residues. The CDR3, as DNA: TGTGCCAGTACCCCAAGAGTGGTACAGGGAGGGATAGACACCATATATTTT. Its translation: CASTPRVVQGGIDTIYF. Using reference TRBV19 and TRBJ1-3 for the parts outside the CDR3, the full variable domain is DGGITQSPKYLFRKEGQNVTLSCEQNLNHDAMYWYRQDPGQGLRLIYYSQIVNDFQKGDIAEGYSVSREKKESFPLTVTSAQKNPTAFYLCASTPRVVQGGIDTIYFGEGSWLTVV.

This chain connects TRBV6-2 or TRBV6-3 to TRBJ2-5; 9 bases agree with TRBD1. The J segment lost 5 bases and the V segment lost 1 base, leaving 8 bases of the junction unmatched. This CDR3 region has 16 residues. CDR1 is MNHEY, CDR2 SVGEGT, per germline. CDR3 residues: CASSYYSGTGTETQYF. The CDR3 DNA follows: TGTGCCAGCAGTTACTATTCCGGGACAGGGACGGAGACCCAGTACTTC.

The J gene is TRBJ2-5, the V gene TRBV18; 13 positions agree with TRBD2. The V segment lost 3 bases and the J segment 5 bases; nucleotides outside the gene matches: 3. Per the germline V gene, CDR1 is KGHSH and CDR2 is LQKENI. This CDR3 has 15 residues. The DNA for the CDR3 is TGTGCCAGCTCACCGGCGGGACTAGCGGGGGAGACCCAGTACTTC. This gives the protein CASSPAGLAGETQYF.

This clone was found a few times. This chain joins TRBV7-2 and TRBJ2-7, with D possibly matching TRBD2 (6 bases). This CDR3 is built from 13 residues. Trimming took 1 base from V and 3 from J, leaving 7 bases between them. Germline V lookup: CDR1 SGHTA, CDR2 FQGNSA. CDR3 in DNA: TGTGCCAGCAGCTTAGGGGGAGGCTACGAGCAGTACTTC. This gives the protein CASSLGGGYEQYF.

The gene calls are TRBV7-8 and TRBJ2-7, with no clear D. The ends were cut back, 3 bases at V and 7 bases at J, with 7 bases in the middle. CDR1 SGHVS and CDR2 FQNEAQ come from the germline V gene. The length of the CDR3 is 11 residues. The CDR3 is CASSFGLEQYF. In DNA form, the CDR3 reads TGTGCCAGCAGCTTCGGTCTTGAGCAGTACTTC.

The chain links TRBV7-3 to TRBJ1-2, with no clear D. The CDR3 has 13 amino acids. The V end was cut by 5 bases, the J end by 4 bases, with 11 bases between. Germline V CDR1 and CDR2: SGHTA, FQGTGA. CDR3 nucleotides: TGTGCCAGCAGCCCCACGGGGTCCTATGGCTACACCTTC. Amino acids: CASSPTGSYGYTF.

J is TRBJ2-5 and V is TRBV5-1; 8 bases line up with TRBD2. Germline CDR1 is SGHRS and CDR2 is YFSETQ. V lost 0 bases and J lost 5; bases outside the gene matches: 9. The CDR3 has 16 amino acids. The CDR3 sequence is CASSLVLADLSETQYF. The CDR3 DNA reads as TGCGCCAGCAGCTTGGTACTAGCGGATTTAAGCGAGACCCAGTACTTC.

The rearrangement uses TRBV6-2 or TRBV6-3 and TRBJ1-2, with 8 bases matching TRBD1. The germline V gene has CDR1 MNHEY and CDR2 SVGEGT. The CDR3 extends over 13 amino acids. The ends lost 4 bases at V and 4 bases at J; junction bases unmatched: 2. The CDR3 DNA reads TGTGCCAGCAGTTCGGGACAGGCCTATGGCTACACCTTC. Amino acids: CASSSGQAYGYTF.

The chain carries TRBV27 and TRBJ2-3; possible D gene TRBD1, 7 bases. There are 15 residues in the CDR3. From germline, CDR1 is MNHEY and CDR2 SMNVEV (reference sequence). The V end was cut by 4 bases, the J end by 2 bases, with 13 bases between. The CDR3 loop reads CASSSGGSTTDTQYF. In DNA form, the CDR3 reads TGTGCCAGCAGTTCAGGGGGGAGCACCACAGATACGCAGTATTTT.

The chain couples TRBV5-4 to TRBJ2-7; D is unresolved. The V end was cut by 0 bases, the J end by 1 base, with 8 bases between. Germline values: CDR1 SGHNT, CDR2 YYREEE (reference sequence). The CDR3 has 14 residues. The CDR3 loop is CASSLVGRSYEQYF. The CDR3 nucleotides are TGTGCCAGCAGCTTGGTTGGCAGGTCCTACGAGCAGTACTTC. The full variable domain, its missing parts supplied by reference TRBV5-4 and TRBJ2-7, is ETGVTQSPTHLIKTRGQQVTLRCSSQSGHNTVSWYQQALGQGPQFIFQYYREEENGRGNFPPRFSGLQFPNYSSELNVNALELDDSALYLCASSLVGRSYEQYFGPGTRLTVT.

The J gene is TRBJ2-1, the V gene TRBV7-9; D remains unclear. The length of the CDR3 is 16 residues. CDR1 is SEHNR, CDR2 FQNEAQ, per germline (reference sequence). V was pared by 5 bases and J by 0 bases, with 14 bases between. CDR3 loop: CASSPTTGSSYNEQFF. CDR3 nucleotide sequence: TGTGCCAGCAGCCCCACGACGGGTAGCTCCTACAATGAGCAGTTCTTC.

V is TRBV28 and J is TRBJ2-6, with 10 positions matching TRBD1. The V segment lost 10 bases and the J segment 0 bases; nucleotides outside the gene matches: 9. Germline CDR1 MDHEN, CDR2 SYDVKM. This CDR3 region has 17 residues. The DNA of the CDR3 is TGTGCCATCGGGACAGGGGTTCCCCTCTCTGGGGCCAACGTCCTGACTTTC. This codes for CAIGTGVPLSGANVLTF.

The V gene is TRBV18, the J gene TRBJ1-1; perhaps TRBD1 as D (5 bases). Deletions cut 4 bases from V and 1 base from J, with 10 bases between. CDR3 length equals 14 residues. The germline V gene has CDR1 KGHSH and CDR2 LQKENI. Here the CDR3 reads CASSLDRRNTEAFF. Here the CDR3 DNA reads TGTGCCAGCTCACTCGACAGACGGAACACTGAAGCTTTCTTT. The full variable domain, with the rest looked up from reference TRBV18 and TRBJ1-1, is NAGVMQNPRHLVRRRGQEARLRCSPMKGHSHVYWYRQLPEEGLKFMVYLQKENIIDESGMPKERFSAEFPKEGPSILRIQQVVRGDSAAYFCASSLDRRNTEAFFGQGTRLTVV.

This clone was recorded once. This sequence joins TRBV12-3 or TRBV12-4 and TRBJ2-7; D not certain. V was shortened by 3 bases and J by 3 bases, with 6 bases between the two germline ends. This CDR3 spans 12 amino acids. In DNA form, the CDR3 reads TGTGCCAGCAGTTTTCGGTTCTACGAGCAGTACTTC. This translates into CASSFRFYEQYF.

The CDR3 region has the DNA TGTGCCAGCACACTACAGGGGGGAGTCACTGAAGCTTTCTTT. It is translated as CASTLQGGVTEAFF. The chain couples TRBV7-8 to TRBJ1-1; TRBD1 aligns across 8 bases. Germline V gene sequence: CDR1 SGHVS, CDR2 FQNEAQ. After removal of 7 bases from V and 4 bases from J, the junction contained 8 bases not matched to a gene. The CDR3 loop spans 14 amino acids.

The chain has TRBV28 and TRBJ2-7, with TRBD2 matching over 8 bases. The CDR3 spans 18 residues. Germline trimming cut 5 bases from V and 0 bases from J; bases unmatched to any gene: 15. Germline lookup yields CDR1 MDHEN and CDR2 SYDVKM. CDR3 protein: CASSPLWASGRSSYEQYF. CDR3 bases: TGTGCCAGCAGTCCACTTTGGGCTAGCGGGCGAAGCTCCTACGAGCAGTACTTC.

This clone showed up just once. Other DNA sequences of this sample code for an identical CDR3. The J gene is TRBJ2-5, the V gene TRBV5-1, with unresolved D. In germline, CDR1 is SGHRS, CDR2 YFSETQ. V was clipped by 3 bases and J by 2 bases, with 2 bases between them. The CDR3 length is 11 residues. CDR3 sequence reads: CASSSQETQYF. The CDR3 bases are TGCGCCAGCAGCTCACAAGAGACCCAGTACTTC.

This clone was recorded a few times. The chain recombines TRBV10-1 with TRBJ2-7; TRBD1 is a possible D gene (6 bases). CDR1 is WNHNN and CDR2 is SYGVQD in the germline V gene (reference sequence). This CDR3 is built from 13 residues. V was trimmed by 8 bases and J by 5 bases, leaving 16 bases between them. The CDR3 DNA follows: TGCGCCAGCGTATACACAGGGAGACACGAGCAGTACTTC. It is translated as CASVYTGRHEQYF.

The chain combines TRBV5-3 with TRBJ1-5, with unresolved D. TRBV5-3 is classed as an ORF, of uncertain function. The CDR3 is 17 amino acids. V was trimmed by 6 bases and J by 0 bases, leaving 19 bases between them. CDR3 coding DNA: TGTGCCAGAAAGTGTGGGGAGATGCCTGATAGCAATCAGCCCCAGCATTTT. Its protein is CARKCGEMPDSNQPQHF.

The chain has TRBV4-3 and TRBJ2-6; weak D call: TRBD2 (5 bases). CDR1 is LGHNA, CDR2 YSLEER, per germline. V lost 4 bases to trimming and J lost 16 bases, with 20 bases between them. The CDR3 length is 14 residues. Here the CDR3 DNA reads TGCGCCAGCAGCCTTGACGGACTTGCCCACCCTCTGACTTTC. Translated: CASSLDGLAHPLTF.